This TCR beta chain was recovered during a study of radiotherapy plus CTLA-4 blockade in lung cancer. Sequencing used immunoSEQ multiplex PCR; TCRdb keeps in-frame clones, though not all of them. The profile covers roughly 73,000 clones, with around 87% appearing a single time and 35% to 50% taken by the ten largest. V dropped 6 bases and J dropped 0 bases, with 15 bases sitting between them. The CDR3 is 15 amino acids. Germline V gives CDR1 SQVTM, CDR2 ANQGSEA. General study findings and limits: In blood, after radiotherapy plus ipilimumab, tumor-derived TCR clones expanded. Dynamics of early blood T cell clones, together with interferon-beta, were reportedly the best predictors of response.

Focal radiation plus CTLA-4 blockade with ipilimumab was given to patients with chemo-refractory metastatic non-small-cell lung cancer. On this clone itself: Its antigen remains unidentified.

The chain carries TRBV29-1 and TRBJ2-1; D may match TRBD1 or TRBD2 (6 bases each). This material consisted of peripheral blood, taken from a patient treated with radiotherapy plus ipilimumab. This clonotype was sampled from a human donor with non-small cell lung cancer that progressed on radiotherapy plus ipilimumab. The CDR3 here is CSVEGVQSSYNEQFF. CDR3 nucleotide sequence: TGCAGCGTGGAGGGGGTTCAGAGCTCCTACAATGAGCAGTTCTTC.